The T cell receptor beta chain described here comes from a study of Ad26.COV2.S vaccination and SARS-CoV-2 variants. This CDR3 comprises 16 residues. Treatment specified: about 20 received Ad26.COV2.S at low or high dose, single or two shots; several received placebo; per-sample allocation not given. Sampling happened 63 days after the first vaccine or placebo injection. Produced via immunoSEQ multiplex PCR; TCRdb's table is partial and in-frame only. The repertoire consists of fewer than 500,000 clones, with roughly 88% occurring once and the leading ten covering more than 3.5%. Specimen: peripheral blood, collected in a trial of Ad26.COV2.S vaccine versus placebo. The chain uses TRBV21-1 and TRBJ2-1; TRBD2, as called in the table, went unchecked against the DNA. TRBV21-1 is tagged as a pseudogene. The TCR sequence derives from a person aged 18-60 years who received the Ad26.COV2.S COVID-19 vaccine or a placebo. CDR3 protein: CASSSPLLAVYNEQFF. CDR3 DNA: TGTGCCAGCAGCTCCCCCCTACTAGCGGTATACAATGAGCAGTTCTTC.